Sequencing of this TCR beta chain was carried out in a study of T cell responses to AZD1222 COVID-19 vaccine. Deletions cut 0 bases from V and 4 bases from J, with 13 bases between. Germline V gene lookup returns CDR1 LGHDT and CDR2 YNNKEL (reference sequence). The CDR3 is 15 amino acids. The repertoire was sequenced with immunoSEQ multiplex PCR; TCRdb's copy has only in-frame clones and lacks some. The sample has some 30,000 clones, over 75% seen once. The chain is built from TRBV3-1 (or the pseudogene TRBV3-2) and TRBJ2-7; D may match TRBD1 or TRBD2 (7 bases each). Sample: peripheral blood, taken 28 days after the second AZD1222 dose. This sequence originates from an adult who received the AZD1222 COVID-19 vaccine. DNA for the CDR3: TGTGCCAGCAGCCAAGAGGGGGGGACAGTTTACGAGCAGTACTTC. Translating it yields CASSQEGGTVYEQYF.